These 18 T cell receptor beta chains were all obtained from the same sample, sequenced in a study of blood T cell repertoires in COVID-19. Sequencing used immunoSEQ multiplex PCR; TCRdb keeps in-frame clones, though not all of them. The sample carries 110,000 to 150,000 clones, about 80% recorded once. Sequencing used PBMCs or T cells enriched from blood (not recorded which). The receptors were sampled from a woman in her 50s who had recovered from COVID-19.

This clone was seen only once. This chain links TRBV6-5 with TRBJ2-2; a possible D gene is TRBD2 (6 bases). The CDR3 runs 14 residues. The V and J ends lost 2 bases and 6 bases respectively, with 10 bases between them. Germline assignment: CDR1 MNHEY and CDR2 SVGAGI. The CDR3 DNA reads as TGTGCCAGCAGTTACACTAGCAGGGCCGGGGAGCTGTTTTTT. Amino acids: CASSYTSRAGELFF.

The V and J genes are TRBV28 and TRBJ1-2, with a weak D call TRBD1 (5 bases). From germline, CDR1 is MDHEN and CDR2 SYDVKM. The CDR3 has 15 residues. V lost 4 bases to trimming and J lost 6 bases, with 18 bases between them. The CDR3 DNA follows: TGTGCCAGCAGTTCCCAAACAGGACGGATAAATGGCTACACCTTC. This gives the protein CASSSQTGRINGYTF.

To note about this clone: Distinct nucleotide sequences in the sample also encode this CDR3. The rearrangement uses TRBV5-4 and TRBJ2-1; 10 bases match TRBD2. With 0 bases clipped from V and 5 bases from J, the junction kept 2 bases outside the gene matches. This CDR3 has 15 amino acids. Germline CDR1 SGHNT, CDR2 YYREEE (reference sequence). CDR3 region: CASSLERGGDNEQFF. The DNA of the CDR3 is TGTGCCAGCAGCTTGGAGCGGGGGGGCGACAATGAGCAGTTCTTC.

This chain's CDR3 is CASSHGSEGEQYF. DNA of the CDR3: TGCGCCAGCAGCCATGGGTCCGAGGGAGAGCAGTACTTC. The rearrangement uses TRBV4-1 and TRBJ2-7; perhaps TRBD2 as D (5 bases). V was cut by 3 bases and J by 7 bases, with 13 bases left in between. The germline V gene encodes CDR1 MGHRA and CDR2 YSYEKL. The CDR3 extends over 13 amino acids.

J is TRBJ1-5 and V is TRBV7-2; TRBD1 matches at 8 bases. Germline CDR1 reads SGHTA; CDR2 reads FQGNSA. The CDR3 is 14 residues long. Trimming cost V 5 bases and J 7 bases; bases outside gene matches: 7. The CDR3 reads CASSVQQGVQPQHF. In DNA form, the CDR3 reads TGTGCCAGCAGCGTCCAACAGGGGGTCCAGCCCCAGCATTTT.

The table lists this clone with a count of one. The V and J genes are TRBV27 and TRBJ1-1; D call uncertain. CDR1 and CDR2 (germline): MNHEY, SMNVEV (reference sequence). Trimming stripped 3 bases from V and 3 bases from J, with 8 bases between. This CDR3 has 13 amino acids. The CDR3, as DNA: TGTGCCAGCAGTTTCCAGGTAGACACTGAAGCTTTCTTT. Translating gives CASSFQVDTEAFF.

The chain carries TRBV29-1 and TRBJ2-3, with a possible D match to TRBD1 (7 bases). V was pared by 2 bases and J by 4 bases, with 13 bases between. The CDR3 loop spans 14 amino acids. CDR1 and CDR2 (germline): SQVTM, ANQGSEA. CDR3 DNA: TGCAGCGTTGAAAGGAGGGGGCTGTCAGATACGCAGTATTTT. Translation: CSVERRGLSDTQYF.

This chain connects TRBV7-2 to TRBJ2-7, with D possibly TRBD2 on 5 matching bases. The CDR3 runs to 13 residues. V shed 1 base and J shed 6 bases, with 10 bases lying between them. Germline assignment: CDR1 SGHTA and CDR2 FQGNSA. The CDR3 region has the DNA TGTGCCAGCAGCTTAGTTATGGCGGGCGAGCAGTACTTC. Translation: CASSLVMAGEQYF.

This chain uses TRBV5-1 with TRBJ2-5, with 12 bases that match TRBD2. The CDR3 is 18 amino acids. Per the germline V gene, CDR1 is SGHRS and CDR2 is YFSETQ. The V and J ends lost 2 bases and 3 bases, in that order; junction bases with no gene match: 11. The DNA of the CDR3 is TGCGCCAGCAGCTTACCTTCTAGCGGGGGGGCCGCGAAAGAGACCCAGTACTTC. Protein sequence: CASSLPSSGGAAKETQYF. Full variable domain (missing parts from reference TRBV5-1 and TRBJ2-5): KAGVTQTPRYLIKTRGQQVTLSCSPISGHRSVSWYQQTPGQGLQFLFEYFSETQRNKGNFPGRFSGRQFSNSRSEMNVSTLELGDSALYLCASSLPSSGGAAKETQYFGPGTRLLVL.

The CDR3 loop reads CASSLVRGMNTEAFF. The CDR3 region has the DNA TGCGCCAGCAGCTTGGTCAGGGGTATGAACACTGAAGCTTTCTTT. The chain uses TRBV5-1 and TRBJ1-1; TRBD1 might be the D (6 bases). Germline V gives CDR1 SGHRS, CDR2 YFSETQ. This CDR3 is built from 15 residues. Trimming stripped 0 bases from V and 0 bases from J, with 9 bases between.

The chain couples TRBV11-1 to TRBJ1-1; no firm D call. Deletions cut 1 base from V and 1 base from J, with 7 bases between. Germline V gene sequence: CDR1 SGHAT, CDR2 FQDESV (reference sequence). The CDR3 consists of 14 residues. The CDR3 loop is CASSLVGENTEAFF. The CDR3 DNA follows: TGTGCCAGCAGCTTAGTGGGAGAGAACACTGAAGCTTTCTTT.

The gene calls are TRBV9 and TRBJ1-1; TRBD1 aligns across 8 bases. J gave up 5 bases and V 3 bases, and 3 bases lay outside the gene matches. There are 13 residues in the CDR3. CDR1 SGDLS and CDR2 YYNGEE come from the germline V gene. The CDR3 loop is CASSARGQTEAFF. The CDR3 nucleotides read TGTGCCAGCAGCGCCAGGGGGCAGACTGAAGCTTTCTTT.

The chain has TRBV19 and TRBJ1-1, with a weak D call TRBD1 (5 bases). The CDR3 spans 13 residues. CDR1 is LNHDA, CDR2 SQIVND, per germline (reference sequence). Trimming shortened V by 5 bases and J by 6 bases, and 13 bases separated the two germline ends. This CDR3 is CASSPWTIPEAFF. The CDR3 nucleotides read TGTGCCAGTAGTCCTTGGACAATCCCTGAAGCTTTCTTT.

The chain uses TRBV5-1 and TRBJ1-2; D may be TRBD1 (5 bases). Germline CDR1 SGHRS, CDR2 YFSETQ. The V end lost 5 bases, the J end lost 3 bases, and 17 bases lay between the germline ends. CDR3 size: 15 residues. The CDR3 here is CASSSGGASDYGYTF. The CDR3 DNA reads as TGCGCCAGCAGTTCCGGAGGGGCATCTGACTATGGCTACACCTTC. Full variable domain (missing parts from reference TRBV5-1 and TRBJ1-2): KAGVTQTPRYLIKTRGQQVTLSCSPISGHRSVSWYQQTPGQGLQFLFEYFSETQRNKGNFPGRFSGRQFSNSRSEMNVSTLELGDSALYLCASSSGGASDYGYTFGSGTRLTVV.

As DNA, the CDR3 is TGTGCCAGCAGTTACCGGGGTTTTGGTACAGATACGCAGTATTTT. Translated, it gives CASSYRGFGTDTQYF. V and J are TRBV6-5 and TRBJ2-3; tentatively, D is TRBD2 (5 bases). Germline V gene sequence: CDR1 MNHEY, CDR2 SVGAGI. Trimming removed 2 bases from V and 3 bases from J, with 12 bases in between. CDR3 length: 15 amino acids.

This chain joins TRBV5-1 and TRBJ2-5; no clear D. Germline V lookup: CDR1 SGHRS, CDR2 YFSETQ. This CDR3 has 12 residues. Trimming shortened V by 1 base and J by 4 bases, and 5 bases separated the two germline ends. CDR3 sequence: CASSLNRETQYF. The CDR3 nucleotides read TGCGCCAGCAGCTTGAATCGAGAGACCCAGTACTTC. Variable domain in full (rest from reference TRBV5-1 and TRBJ2-5): KAGVTQTPRYLIKTRGQQVTLSCSPISGHRSVSWYQQTPGQGLQFLFEYFSETQRNKGNFPGRFSGRQFSNSRSEMNVSTLELGDSALYLCASSLNRETQYFGPGTRLLVL.

This chain links TRBV27 with TRBJ2-5, with 7 bases that match TRBD1. Per the germline V gene, CDR1 is MNHEY and CDR2 is SMNVEV (reference sequence). The CDR3 is 14 amino acids. Trimming removed 5 bases from V and 5 bases from J; junction bases left unmatched: 8. CDR3: CASSPLTGSETQYF. In DNA, the CDR3 is TGTGCCAGCAGTCCCCTGACAGGGTCGGAGACCCAGTACTTC.

This clone has just one count. V gene TRBV28 combines with J gene TRBJ1-1, with 7 nucleotides matching TRBD1. The CDR3 loop spans 14 amino acids. CDR1 is MDHEN, CDR2 SYDVKM, per germline. Losses at the gene ends were 5 bases for V and 1 base for J; bases not matched to a gene: 4. For the CDR3, the DNA is TGTGCCAGCAGTGTACAGGGGTGGAACACTGAAGCTTTCTTT. Translating it yields CASSVQGWNTEAFF.